Presented here are 27 T cell receptor beta chains from one specimen sequenced in a study of blood T cell repertoires in COVID-19. Profiled with immunoSEQ multiplex PCR; TCRdb holds only in-frame clones, not every one. The sample includes approximately 330,000 clones, 89% of them seen just once. The sample taken for sequencing was PBMCs or T cells enriched from blood (not recorded which). The receptors here all came from a woman in her 30s who had recovered from COVID-19.

The gene calls are TRBV12-3 or TRBV12-4 and TRBJ2-2, with D hard to call. The V end lost 2 bases, the J end lost 7 bases, and 8 bases lay between the germline ends. CDR3 length: 13 amino acids. In DNA, the CDR3 is TGTGCCAGCAGTTTATATAGTATCGGGGAGCTGTTTTTT. Translating it yields CASSLYSIGELFF.

The chain combines TRBV15 with TRBJ2-7, with 7 bases matching TRBD1. The CDR3 runs to 16 residues. The germline V gene encodes CDR1 LNHNV and CDR2 YYDKDF (reference sequence). V trimming: 1 base; J trimming: 1 base; junction bases outside the gene matches: 7. CDR3 nucleotide sequence: TGTGCCACCAGCAGAGGAGCGACAGGGATATCCTACGAGCAGTACTTC. Its protein is CATSRGATGISYEQYF.

The genes are TRBV4-1 and TRBJ1-1; D is unresolved. Per the germline V gene, CDR1 is MGHRA and CDR2 is YSYEKL. The CDR3 runs to 13 residues. Trimming pared 4 bases from V and 7 bases from J, leaving 13 bases between. CDR3 in amino acids: CASSLPGVGEAFF. Here the CDR3 DNA reads TGCGCCAGCAGCCTTCCGGGAGTCGGTGAAGCTTTCTTT.

This clone was seen more than once but under ten times. The chain recombines TRBV11-2 with TRBJ2-7; the D gene is possibly TRBD1 (6 bases). Trimming pared 5 bases from V and 2 bases from J, leaving 16 bases between. CDR1 is SGHAT, CDR2 FQNNGV, per germline. This CDR3 has 15 residues. For the CDR3, the DNA is TGTGCCAGCAGCCGCGATGCAGGGGTACCCTACGAGCAGTACTTC. Translation gives CASSRDAGVPYEQYF.

The chain couples TRBV5-5 to TRBJ1-4; TRBD1 matches at 10 bases. CDR3 size: 16 residues. The V segment lost 0 bases and the J segment 6 bases; nucleotides outside the gene matches: 5. The V gene's germline CDR1 is SGHKS and CDR2 YYEKEE (reference sequence). The CDR3 nucleotides read TGTGCCAGCAGCTTGGATTTCGGGACAGGGGATGAAAAACTGTTTTTT. Translation: CASSLDFGTGDEKLFF. Full variable domain (outside the CDR3, taken from reference TRBV5-5 and TRBJ1-4): DAGVTQSPTHLIKTRGQQVTLRCSPISGHKSVSWYQQVLGQGPQFIFQYYEKEERGRGNFPDRFSARQFPNYSSELNVNALLLGDSALYLCASSLDFGTGDEKLFFGSGTQLSVL.

This clone was recorded once. V and J are TRBV29-1 and TRBJ2-7; the match to TRBD1 covers 10 bases. V was pared by 4 bases and J by 1 base, with 4 bases of the junction left unmatched. This CDR3 has 14 amino acids. CDR1 is SQVTM and CDR2 is ANQGSEA in the germline V gene. CDR3 in DNA: TGCAGCGTTGGCCGACAGGGGGCTTCCTACGAGCAGTACTTC. The encoded protein is CSVGRQGASYEQYF.

The chain combines TRBV12-5 with TRBJ1-1; possible D gene TRBD1, 5 bases. The CDR3 is made up of 14 amino acids. The V end lost 6 bases, the J end lost 3 bases, and 14 bases lay between the germline ends. Per the germline V gene, CDR1 is LGHNT and CDR2 is FRNRAP. This CDR3 reads CASGKEGAYTEAFF. CDR3 bases: TGTGCTAGTGGCAAGGAAGGGGCGTACACTGAAGCTTTCTTT.

The V and J genes are TRBV2 and TRBJ2-3, with 7 nucleotides matching TRBD2. V dropped 6 bases and J dropped 2; count of bases not matched to a gene: 5. This CDR3 spans 14 amino acids. Germline-derived CDR1 and CDR2 are SNHLY and FYNNEI. Written as DNA, the CDR3 is TGTGCCAGCAGACTAGCGCTTAACACAGATACGCAGTATTTT. Translated, it gives CASRLALNTDTQYF.

V is TRBV11-2 and J is TRBJ2-7; the D gene is possibly TRBD1 (6 bases). CDR1 is SGHAT and CDR2 is FQNNGV in the germline V gene. The CDR3 has 12 amino acids. With 9 bases removed from V and 0 bases from J, the gap between germline ends came to 9 bases. CDR3 nucleotide sequence: TGTGCCAGTACAGGGAGCTCCTACGAGCAGTACTTC. This translates into CASTGSSYEQYF.

This chain links TRBV19 with TRBJ1-2; the D gene is possibly TRBD1 (5 bases). CDR1 and CDR2 (germline): LNHDA, SQIVND (reference sequence). V was shortened by 7 bases and J by 7 bases, with 19 bases between the two germline ends. This CDR3 has 14 residues. The CDR3 region is CASKMGDSPGGYTF. The CDR3 DNA is TGTGCCAGTAAAATGGGTGACAGCCCGGGTGGCTACACCTTC.

This sequence joins TRBV13 and TRBJ2-7; TRBD2 matches at 12 bases. Germline CDR1 is PRHDT and CDR2 is FYEKMQ (reference sequence). The CDR3 length is 18 residues. V was clipped by 5 bases and J by 4 bases; unmatched bases: 15. CDR3 DNA: TGTGCCAGCAGCAACCTGGGGCTAGCGGGAGGGCCGGGGTACGAGCAGTACTTC. Protein product: CASSNLGLAGGPGYEQYF.

The chain is built from TRBV10-1 and TRBJ2-5, with a weak D call TRBD2 (5 bases). Trimming took off 2 bases at V and 1 base at J, with 8 bases between the two ends. The V gene's germline CDR1 is WNHNN and CDR2 SYGVQD (reference sequence). The CDR3 extends over 14 amino acids. DNA for the CDR3: TGCGCCAGCAGTGAGAGCGGACCCCAAGAGACCCAGTACTTC. Amino acids: CASSESGPQETQYF.

J is TRBJ2-7 and V is TRBV10-3; the match to TRBD2 covers 11 bases. The J segment lost 7 bases and the V segment lost 3 bases, leaving 14 bases of the junction unmatched. The CDR3 length is 17 residues. Germline V gene lookup returns CDR1 ENHRY and CDR2 SYGVKD. CDR3 in DNA: TGTGCCATCAGTGAATCCCTGCTAGCGGGAGGCCGTGGTGAGCAGTACTTC. Translating it yields CAISESLLAGGRGEQYF.

This chain uses TRBV4-2 with TRBJ2-7, with 7 positions matching TRBD1. J was trimmed by 3 bases and V by 4 bases; bases with no gene match: 12. From germline, CDR1 is LGHNA and CDR2 YNFKEQ. This CDR3 has 16 residues. CDR3 protein: CASSRETGSLFYEQYF. The CDR3, as DNA: TGTGCCAGCAGCCGAGAGACAGGGTCCCTCTTCTACGAGCAGTACTTC.

The chain joins TRBV4-1 to TRBJ1-3, with D possibly TRBD1 on 6 matching bases. This CDR3 comprises 14 residues. Germline CDR1 and CDR2: MGHRA and YSYEKL. V lost 4 bases, J lost 2 bases, and 9 bases lay in between. CDR3 in DNA: TGCGCCAGCAGCCGAGGGGGTCCTGGAAACACCATATATTTT. Translated: CASSRGGPGNTIYF.

The chain couples TRBV6-5 to TRBJ2-7, with a possible D match to TRBD1 (6 bases). Germline CDR1 reads MNHEY; CDR2 reads SVGAGI. V lost 4 bases to trimming and J lost 4 bases, with 14 bases between them. This CDR3 spans 14 amino acids. CDR3 nucleotides: TGTGCCAGCAGTTCCTCAGGGACACAGTACGAGCAGTACTTC. It yields the protein CASSSSGTQYEQYF.

J is TRBJ1-5 and V is TRBV19; a weak D match, TRBD1 (6 bases). The ends were cut back, 3 bases at V and 5 bases at J, with 11 bases in the middle. The CDR3 has 14 amino acids. The germline gives CDR1 LNHDA, CDR2 SQIVND (reference sequence). The CDR3 spells CASSMGAGDQPQHF. CDR3 bases: TGTGCCAGTAGTATGGGGGCGGGTGATCAGCCCCAGCATTTT.

V and J are TRBV19 and TRBJ1-1, with D tentatively TRBD1 (6 bases). From germline, CDR1 is LNHDA and CDR2 SQIVND (reference sequence). The CDR3 length is 13 residues. V was shortened by 5 bases and J by 13 bases, with 20 bases between the two germline ends. The CDR3 spells CASSHQRGTIFFF. For the CDR3, the DNA is TGTGCCAGTAGTCACCAAAGGGGGACAATATTTTTCTTT.

J is TRBJ2-7 and V is TRBV11-2; D may be TRBD1 (5 bases). The CDR3 has 16 residues. Trimming removed 0 bases from V and 0 bases from J, with 12 bases in between. Germline V gene data show CDR1 as SGHAT and CDR2 as FQNNGV. CDR3 coding DNA: TGTGCCAGCAGCTTAGACGCAGGACAATACTCCTACGAGCAGTACTTC. Protein: CASSLDAGQYSYEQYF.

The J gene is TRBJ2-2, the V gene TRBV28; possible D gene TRBD2, 6 bases. The CDR3 extends over 16 amino acids. Per the germline V gene, CDR1 is MDHEN and CDR2 is SYDVKM. V dropped 3 bases and J dropped 2 bases, with 13 bases sitting between them. CDR3 protein: CASSLGLARNTGELFF. The DNA for the CDR3 is TGTGCCAGCAGTTTGGGTCTAGCGAGAAACACCGGGGAGCTGTTTTTT. The full variable domain, with the rest looked up from reference TRBV28 and TRBJ2-2, is DVKVTQSSRYLVKRTGEKVFLECVQDMDHENMFWYRQDPGLGLRLIYFSYDVKMKEKGDIPEGYSVSREKKERFSLILESASTNQTSMYLCASSLGLARNTGELFFGEGSRLTVL.

The chain is built from TRBV19 and TRBJ2-3; 8 bases map to TRBD2. Germline assignment: CDR1 LNHDA and CDR2 SQIVND (reference sequence). The CDR3 sequence is 18 residues long. V gave up 7 bases and J gave up 0 bases; unmatched junction bases: 15. CDR3: CASMEEGRASGSTDTQYF. The CDR3 DNA follows: TGTGCCAGTATGGAAGAGGGTCGGGCTAGCGGGAGCACAGATACGCAGTATTTT.

This clone has just a few counts. The chain joins TRBV18 to TRBJ1-1, with D tentatively TRBD1 (5 bases). The length of the CDR3 is 16 residues. Trimming removed 1 base at V and 2 bases at J, with 14 bases between. Per germline, CDR1 KGHSH and CDR2 LQKENI. CDR3 bases: TGTGCCAGCTCACCACTTAAGGGTGGACAAAACACTGAAGCTTTCTTT. This codes for CASSPLKGGQNTEAFF.

This chain uses TRBV4-3 with TRBJ2-7, with a weak D call TRBD1 (6 bases). This CDR3 comprises 18 residues. The V end was cut by 1 base, the J end by 5 bases, with 24 bases between. The germline V gene encodes CDR1 LGHNA and CDR2 YSLEER. CDR3: CASSQGLVGTGSFHEQYF. In DNA form, the CDR3 reads TGCGCCAGCAGCCAAGGTCTAGTAGGTACAGGGAGTTTCCACGAGCAGTACTTC.

The rearrangement uses TRBV3-1 (or the pseudogene TRBV3-2) and TRBJ1-4; 9 bases map to TRBD1. This CDR3 has 16 amino acids. Per germline, CDR1 LGHDT and CDR2 YNNKEL (reference sequence). J gave up 8 bases and V 4 bases, and 11 bases lay outside the gene matches. CDR3 sequence reads: CASSPIWGQGLEKLFF. The DNA for the CDR3 is TGTGCCAGCAGCCCAATTTGGGGACAGGGATTAGAAAAACTGTTTTTT.

This clone showed up just once. The CDR3 sequence: CASSYQGQLIAFF. Here the CDR3 DNA reads TGTGCCAGCAGTTACCAGGGGCAGTTGATAGCTTTCTTT. The gene calls are TRBV6-6 and TRBJ1-1; possible D gene TRBD1, 6 bases. Looked up from germline, CDR1 is MNHNY and CDR2 is SVGAGI (reference sequence). This CDR3 contains 13 residues. Trimming removed 2 bases from V and 10 bases from J, with 14 bases in between.

As for this clone: The sample has other DNA sequences that encode this CDR3 too. The chain joins TRBV18 to TRBJ1-1, with D perhaps TRBD1 (6 bases). Trimming stripped 3 bases from V and 1 base from J, with 9 bases between. Germline CDR1 is KGHSH and CDR2 is LQKENI. The CDR3 consists of 14 residues. CDR3 residues: CASSPDRSNTEAFF. In nucleotides, the CDR3 is TGTGCCAGCTCACCCGACAGGTCGAACACTGAAGCTTTCTTT.

The chain links TRBV20-1 to TRBJ1-2; no clear D gene. The CDR3 is 11 amino acids. Trimming took 6 bases from V and 6 from J, leaving 11 bases between them. The germline V gene encodes CDR1 DFQATT and CDR2 SNEGSKA (reference sequence). The CDR3 loop reads CSATDPNGYTF. Here the CDR3 DNA reads TGCAGTGCCACAGACCCCAATGGCTACACCTTC.